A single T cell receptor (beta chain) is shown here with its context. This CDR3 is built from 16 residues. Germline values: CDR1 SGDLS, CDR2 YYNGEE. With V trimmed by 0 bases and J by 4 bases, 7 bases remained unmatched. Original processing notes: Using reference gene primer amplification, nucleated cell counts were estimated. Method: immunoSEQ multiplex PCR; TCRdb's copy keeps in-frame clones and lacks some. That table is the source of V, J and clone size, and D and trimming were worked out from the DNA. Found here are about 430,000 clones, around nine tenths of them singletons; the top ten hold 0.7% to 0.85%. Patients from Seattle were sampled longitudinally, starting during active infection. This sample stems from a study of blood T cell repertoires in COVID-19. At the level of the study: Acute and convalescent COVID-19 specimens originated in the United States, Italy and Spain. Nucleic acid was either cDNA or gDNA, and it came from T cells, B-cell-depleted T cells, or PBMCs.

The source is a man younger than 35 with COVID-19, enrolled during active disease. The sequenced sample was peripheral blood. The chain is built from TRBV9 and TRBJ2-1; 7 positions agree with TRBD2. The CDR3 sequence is CASSVGAGAAYNEQFF. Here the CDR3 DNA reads TGTGCCAGCAGCGTAGGGGCGGGAGCAGCATACAATGAGCAGTTCTTC.